This TCR beta chain appears in the sequencing data of a study of response to subunit inactivated influenza vaccine. As to this clonotype: Its antigen is as yet unknown.

General observations from the study: After each seasonal influenza vaccination, few new T cells are recruited, the authors suggested.

TCRdb reanalysed the RT-PCR reads using MiXCR and keeps one entry per CDR3 protein. The table lists roughly 500,000 distinct CDR3 sequences, approximately 15% of them singletons. The sequence derives from a man between 50 and 69 years old who received an inactivated influenza vaccine. The sequencing here drew on CD4+ T cells sorted from PBMCs, taken roughly 24 months after vaccination.

DNA of the CDR3: TGTGCCAGCAGCAGACAGGGGAGAAATTATAGCAATCAGCCCCAGCATTTT. It is translated as CASSRQGRNYSNQPQHF. This chain joins TRBV6-4 and TRBJ1-5; 8 bases fit TRBD1. CDR3 length: 17 residues. Trimming removed 6 bases from V and 0 bases from J; junction bases left unmatched: 10. The germline CDR1 and CDR2 sequences are MRHNA and SNTAGT.